Listed here are 30 T cell receptor beta chains from one sample, sequenced in a study of beta chain features in type 1 diabetes. Of the isolated RNA, all was reverse transcribed, and so the sequenced material was expressed TCRB transcripts. The assay was immunoSEQ multiplex PCR, and TCRdb's table has in-frame clones only and misses some. The sample has 140,000 or so clones; approximately 13% are singletons. Whole-study results and caveats: A moderate, significant TCRB CDR3 shortening appeared in type 1 diabetes across four CD4+ subsets.

These receptors are not linked to any known antigen. Sequenced sample: central memory CD4+ T cells from blood. These receptors all stem from a man aged 18 to 30 with type 1 diabetes.

This clone was picked up a small number of times. This rearrangement joins TRBV2 to TRBJ2-1; 10 nucleotides match TRBD2. Losses at the gene ends were 6 bases for V and 4 bases for J; bases not matched to a gene: 9. Germline V gene sequence: CDR1 SNHLY, CDR2 FYNNEI. The CDR3 is 16 amino acids. The CDR3 DNA is TGTGCCAGCAGCGATCGTAGCGGGGGGCCTTACAATGAGCAGTTCTTC. This translates into CASSDRSGGPYNEQFF.

This sequence joins TRBV4-1 and TRBJ2-6; unclear D gene. Trimming stripped 0 bases from V and 4 bases from J, with 10 bases between. The germline V gene has CDR1 MGHRA and CDR2 YSYEKL. CDR3 size: 16 residues. The CDR3 loop reads CASSQDSGFGANVLTF. CDR3 bases: TGCGCCAGCAGCCAAGATTCAGGTTTCGGGGCCAACGTCCTGACTTTC.

This clone was seen repeatedly, ten times or more. The J gene is TRBJ2-1, the V gene TRBV13; 7 bases are shared with TRBD2. With V trimmed by 3 bases and J by 9 bases, 11 bases remained unmatched. The CDR3 extends over 15 amino acids. Per germline, CDR1 PRHDT and CDR2 FYEKMQ (reference sequence). The CDR3 DNA follows: TGTGCCAGCAGCTTCCCGCTAGCGGTCCTGGGTGAGCAGTTCTTC. This gives the protein CASSFPLAVLGEQFF.

This clone has ten or more counts. The CDR3 DNA reads TGTGCCAGCAGCGTTACCACGGGCCCGACAGGCTCCACAGATACGCAGTATTTT. Translation gives CASSVTTGPTGSTDTQYF. The chain is built from TRBV9 and TRBJ2-3, with D perhaps TRBD1 (6 bases). Germline V gene data show CDR1 as SGDLS and CDR2 as YYNGEE. The CDR3 is 18 residues long. Trimming stripped 2 bases from V and 2 bases from J, with 21 bases between.

This clone occurred a few times. The rearrangement joins TRBV11-2 to TRBJ2-6; no clear D. The CDR3 covers 15 residues. V was cut by 3 bases and J by 1 base, with 7 bases left in between. CDR1 and CDR2 from the germline V gene are SGHAT and FQNNGV. Here the CDR3 reads CASSFELSGANVLTF. The CDR3 DNA is TGTGCCAGCAGCTTTGAGTTATCTGGGGCCAACGTCCTGACTTTC. Looking up the rest from reference TRBV11-2 and TRBJ2-6 gives the full variable domain: EAGVAQSPRYKIIEKRQSVAFWCNPISGHATLYWYQQILGQGPKLLIQFQNNGVVDDSQLPKDRFSAERLKGVDSTLKIQPAKLEDSAVYLCASSFELSGANVLTFGAGSRLTVL.

This clone has just a few counts. V and J are TRBV5-1 and TRBJ1-6, with 8 bases lining up with TRBD1. This CDR3 contains 14 residues. The V and J ends lost 3 bases and 10 bases, in that order; junction bases with no gene match: 6. From germline, CDR1 is SGHRS and CDR2 YFSETQ. The CDR3 nucleotides read TGCGCCAGCAGCTCCACAGGGGGGGAATCACCCCTCCACTTT. Encoded protein: CASSSTGGESPLHF.

This clone was detected only a few times. The chain is built from TRBV29-1 and TRBJ1-1; no clear D. Trimming stripped 4 bases from V and 0 bases from J, with 6 bases between. Per the germline V gene, CDR1 is SQVTM and CDR2 is ANQGSEA. This CDR3 has 12 amino acids. The CDR3 DNA follows: TGCAGCGTTGGCGAGTTGAACACTGAAGCTTTCTTT. It is translated as CSVGELNTEAFF.

The chain uses TRBV11-2 and TRBJ2-7; tentatively, D is TRBD1 or TRBD2 (5 bases each). The length of the CDR3 is 18 residues. Germline values: CDR1 SGHAT, CDR2 FQNNGV. V shed 3 bases and J shed 0 bases, with 21 bases lying between them. The CDR3 loop reads CASSFPGALREYSYEQYF. CDR3 nucleotide sequence: TGTGCCAGCAGCTTCCCCGGGGCCCTCAGGGAGTACTCCTACGAGCAGTACTTC.

This rearrangement joins TRBV5-4 to TRBJ2-1; 8 nucleotides match TRBD2. The ends lost 0 bases at V and 3 bases at J; junction bases unmatched: 5. CDR3 length equals 16 residues. Germline values: CDR1 SGHNT, CDR2 YYREEE (reference sequence). For the CDR3, the DNA is TGTGCCAGCAGCTTGGCGGGAGGGGCAAGCTACAATGAGCAGTTCTTC. Protein product: CASSLAGGASYNEQFF.

The chain uses TRBV30 and TRBJ2-7, with a possible D match to TRBD2 (6 bases). V lost 3 bases, J lost 4 bases, and 16 bases lay in between. The CDR3 has 14 residues. Germline V gene sequence: CDR1 GTSNPN, CDR2 SVGIG (reference sequence). Written as DNA, the CDR3 is TGTGCCTGGAGAGCGGACTATGCACCTTACGAGCAGTACTTC. Translating gives CAWRADYAPYEQYF.

The chain has TRBV11-3 and TRBJ2-1; D remains unclear. From germline, CDR1 is SGHNT and CDR2 YENEEA. Trimming cost V 5 bases and J 6 bases, with 14 bases left between them. The CDR3 is 14 residues long. The CDR3 is CASSPDRVGNEQFF. The CDR3 coding sequence is TGTGCCAGCAGCCCAGATCGGGTTGGCAATGAGCAGTTCTTC.

The rearrangement links TRBV10-2 to TRBJ2-3; 7 nucleotides align to TRBD1. The germline V gene encodes CDR1 WSHSY and CDR2 SAAADI. J was trimmed by 4 bases and V by 2 bases; bases with no gene match: 0. The CDR3 has 13 residues. The CDR3 spells CASSEQGADTQYF. As DNA, the CDR3 is TGCGCCAGCAGTGAGCAGGGGGCAGATACGCAGTATTTT.

This clone was seen ten or more times. The chain joins TRBV7-9 to TRBJ2-3, with D unclear. V lost 7 bases and J lost 2, with 10 bases in between. This CDR3 is 13 amino acids long. Germline CDR1 and CDR2: SEHNR and FQNEAQ (reference sequence). The CDR3 sequence is CASNHRHTDTQYF. As DNA, the CDR3 is TGTGCCAGCAACCATCGACACACAGATACGCAGTATTTT.

There are a few counts of this clone. The chain uses TRBV2 and TRBJ2-5, with D perhaps being TRBD1 or TRBD2 (5 bases each). V was pared by 8 bases and J by 0 bases, with 7 bases between. The germline V gene has CDR1 SNHLY and CDR2 FYNNEI. There are 12 residues in the CDR3. CDR3 bases: TGTGCCAGCGGGACGGACCAAGAGACCCAGTACTTC. Protein: CASGTDQETQYF.

This chain joins TRBV7-9 and TRBJ2-1; TRBD2 matches 7 bases. V was clipped by 5 bases and J by 2 bases; unmatched bases: 3. The CDR3 contains 14 residues. Germline V lookup: CDR1 SEHNR, CDR2 FQNEAQ (reference sequence). CDR3 sequence: CASSTAGTYNEQFF. DNA of the CDR3: TGTGCCAGCAGCACAGCGGGAACCTACAATGAGCAGTTCTTC.

V and J are TRBV25-1 and TRBJ1-4; D call uncertain. V was shortened by 4 bases and J by 3 bases, with 12 bases between the two germline ends. CDR3 length: 15 residues. Per the germline V gene, CDR1 is MGHDK and CDR2 is SYGVNS. The CDR3 here is CASSVHSDPNEKLFF. In nucleotides, the CDR3 is TGTGCCAGCAGTGTACACAGCGATCCTAATGAAAAACTGTTTTTT.

This clone was seen only a few times. V and J are TRBV5-6 and TRBJ1-2; TRBD1 is a possible D gene (5 bases). The germline V gene has CDR1 SGHDT and CDR2 YYEEEE. V lost 1 base and J lost 3, with 22 bases in between. CDR3 size: 18 residues. CDR3 in DNA: TGTGCCAGCAGCTTGAAGATCGGGGACCAGGAGGAGTACTATGGCTACACCTTC. Its protein product is CASSLKIGDQEEYYGYTF.

The chain joins TRBV6-1 to TRBJ2-7, with D possibly TRBD1 on 6 matching bases. The CDR3 covers 13 residues. Per the germline V gene, CDR1 is MNHNS and CDR2 is SASEGT. Trimming took 5 bases from V and 1 from J, leaving 9 bases between them. DNA for the CDR3: TGTGCCAGCAGTAGACAGGATTCCTACGAGCAGTACTTC. Amino acid sequence: CASSRQDSYEQYF.

The chain links TRBV5-6 to TRBJ1-6; D unresolved. Deletions cut 7 bases from V and 6 bases from J, with 14 bases between. This CDR3 has 14 residues. In germline, CDR1 is SGHDT, CDR2 YYEEEE. CDR3 nucleotides: TGTGCCAGCGTCCACAAGAGCCTTAATTCACCCCTCCACTTT. It translates to CASVHKSLNSPLHF. The full variable domain, completed using reference TRBV5-6 and TRBJ1-6, is DAGVTQSPTHLIKTRGQQVTLRCSPKSGHDTVSWYQQALGQGPQFIFQYYEEEERQRGNFPDRFSGHQFPNYSSELNVNALLLGDSALYLCASVHKSLNSPLHFGNGTRLTVT.

This chain joins TRBV7-6 and TRBJ1-2; 7 bases line up with TRBD1. Trimming at V came to 5 bases and at J to 3 bases, leaving 9 bases not matched to a gene. Germline V gives CDR1 SGHVS, CDR2 FNYEAQ. The length of the CDR3 is 15 residues. The CDR3 DNA follows: TGTGCCAGCAGCCCCGACAGGGTCGGTGACTATGGCTACACCTTC. Its protein is CASSPDRVGDYGYTF. Supplemented by reference TRBV7-6 and TRBJ1-2, the full variable domain reads GAGVSQSPRYKVTKRGQDVALRCDPISGHVSLYWYRQALGQGPEFLTYFNYEAQQDKSGLPNDRFSAERPEGSISTLTIQRTEQRDSAMYRCASSPDRVGDYGYTFGSGTRLTVV.

This clone turned up a few times. The chain links TRBV5-1 to TRBJ2-1, with D possibly TRBD2 on 6 matching bases. The germline V and J ends were trimmed by 1 base and 2 bases, with 10 bases remaining between them. CDR3 size: 15 residues. Germline V gene lookup returns CDR1 SGHRS and CDR2 YFSETQ. CDR3 in amino acids: CASSLTGETYNEQFF. The CDR3 coding sequence is TGCGCCAGCAGCTTGACGGGGGAAACCTACAATGAGCAGTTCTTC.

CDR3 protein: CSVRETRWGNQPQHF. CDR3 nucleotides: TGCAGCGTTAGAGAGACACGGTGGGGTAATCAGCCCCAGCATTTT. The chain is built from TRBV29-1 and TRBJ1-5; D is unresolved. The CDR3 sequence is 15 residues long. CDR1 SQVTM and CDR2 ANQGSEA come from the germline V gene. V gave up 5 bases and J gave up 4 bases, with 18 bases separating them.

The V call is TRBV6-1, the J call TRBJ1-2; D call uncertain. This CDR3 spans 15 amino acids. Germline V gene sequence: CDR1 MNHNS, CDR2 SASEGT. Trimming removed 7 bases at V and 6 bases at J, with 21 bases between. The CDR3 coding sequence is TGTGCCAGCACCGAAGGCAAAGGGCCATCTGATGGCTACACCTTC. Protein product: CASTEGKGPSDGYTF.

The rearrangement joins TRBV28 to TRBJ1-2; TRBD1 aligns across 7 bases. The CDR3 spans 15 residues. Unmatched junction bases numbered 12, after V lost 7 bases and J lost 4 bases. Germline V lookup: CDR1 MDHEN, CDR2 SYDVKM. The CDR3 nucleotides read TGTGCCAGCACCATCCAGACGGGACAGATCTATGGCTACACCTTC. This translates into CASTIQTGQIYGYTF.

In this sample, this clone turned up a few times. Different DNA sequences within this sample yield the same CDR3. This rearrangement joins TRBV18 to TRBJ2-7; 7 bases fit TRBD1. The CDR3 loop spans 14 amino acids. Germline CDR1 reads KGHSH; CDR2 reads LQKENI. The V gene end was trimmed by 3 bases and the J gene end by 2 bases; junction bases not matched to a gene: 4. The CDR3 region is CASSPGTATYEQYF. DNA for the CDR3: TGTGCCAGCTCACCGGGGACAGCAACCTACGAGCAGTACTTC.

In this sample, this clone turned up many times. V gene TRBV28 combines with J gene TRBJ1-2; weak D call: TRBD1 (6 bases). Trimming shortened V by 5 bases and J by 8 bases, and 12 bases separated the two germline ends. Germline V lookup: CDR1 MDHEN, CDR2 SYDVKM. The CDR3 contains 12 residues. For the CDR3, the DNA is TGTGCCAGCAGTCTCCAAGGGGGAGGCTACACCTTC. This codes for CASSLQGGGYTF.

There are a few counts of this clone. As DNA, the CDR3 is TGTGCCTGGAGGGGAACAGGCATCTCCTACGAGCAGTACTTC. It translates to CAWRGTGISYEQYF. This chain connects TRBV30 to TRBJ2-7, with D maybe TRBD1 (5 bases). The CDR3 is made up of 14 amino acids. Germline CDR1 and CDR2: GTSNPN and SVGIG (reference sequence). Trimming pared 3 bases from V and 0 bases from J, leaving 12 bases between.

V usage is TRBV30 and J usage is TRBJ1-2, with 7 positions matching TRBD1. The germline gives CDR1 GTSNPN, CDR2 SVGIG (reference sequence). The CDR3 runs 14 residues. The V segment lost 4 bases and the J segment 2 bases; nucleotides outside the gene matches: 7. CDR3 sequence reads: CAWTLTGYNYGYTF. Here the CDR3 DNA reads TGTGCCTGGACCCTGACAGGGTACAACTATGGCTACACCTTC.

A few counts support this clone. The CDR3 spells CAWSPVGGFRTEAFF. The CDR3 region has the DNA TGTGCCTGGAGCCCCGTAGGGGGATTCCGCACTGAAGCTTTCTTT. The genes are TRBV30 and TRBJ1-1; D is perhaps TRBD1 (6 bases). Germline lookup yields CDR1 GTSNPN and CDR2 SVGIG (reference sequence). V dropped 3 bases and J dropped 4 bases, with 18 bases sitting between them. The CDR3 length is 15 residues. The whole variable domain, filled in from reference TRBV30 and TRBJ1-1, reads SQTIHQWPATLVQPVGSPLSLECTVEGTSNPNLYWYRQAAGRGLQLLFYSVGIGQISSEVPQNLSASRPQDRQFILSSKKLLLSDSGFYLCAWSPVGGFRTEAFFGQGTRLTVV.

The table lists this clone with a count of one. The chain joins TRBV7-2 to TRBJ2-3, with 10 bases aligning to TRBD1. The CDR3 loop spans 16 amino acids. V gave up 1 base and J gave up 1 base; unmatched junction bases: 2. Germline lookup yields CDR1 SGHTA and CDR2 FQGNSA. The CDR3 nucleotides read TGTGCCAGCAGCTTAGTAGGGACAGGGGGCACAGATACGCAGTATTTT. Its translation is CASSLVGTGGTDTQYF.